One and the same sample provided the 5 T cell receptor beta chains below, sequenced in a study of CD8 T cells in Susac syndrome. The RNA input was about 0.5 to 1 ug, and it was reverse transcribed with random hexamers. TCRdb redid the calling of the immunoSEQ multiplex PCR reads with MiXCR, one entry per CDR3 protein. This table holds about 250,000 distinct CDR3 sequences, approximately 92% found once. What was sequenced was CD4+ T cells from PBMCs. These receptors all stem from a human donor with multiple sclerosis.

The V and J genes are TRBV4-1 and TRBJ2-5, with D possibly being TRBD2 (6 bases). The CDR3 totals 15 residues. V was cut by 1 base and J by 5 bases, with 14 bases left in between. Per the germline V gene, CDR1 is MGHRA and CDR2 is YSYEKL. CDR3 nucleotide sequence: TGCGCCAGCAGCCAAGTCGGCGGGACTTGGGAGACCCAGTACTTC. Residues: CASSQVGGTWETQYF.

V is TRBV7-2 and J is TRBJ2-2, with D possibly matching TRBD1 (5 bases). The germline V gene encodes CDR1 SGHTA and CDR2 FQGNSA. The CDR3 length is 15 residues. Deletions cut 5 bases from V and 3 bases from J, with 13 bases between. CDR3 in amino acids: CASSRDRLDTGELFF. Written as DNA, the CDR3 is TGTGCCAGCAGCAGAGACAGATTGGACACCGGGGAGCTGTTTTTT.

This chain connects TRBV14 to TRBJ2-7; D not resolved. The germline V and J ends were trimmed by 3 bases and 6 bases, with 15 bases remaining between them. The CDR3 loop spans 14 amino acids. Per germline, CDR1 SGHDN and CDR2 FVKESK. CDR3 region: CASSQGISSAEQYV. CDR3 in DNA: TGTGCCAGCAGCCAGGGAATTAGCTCTGCCGAGCAGTACGTC.

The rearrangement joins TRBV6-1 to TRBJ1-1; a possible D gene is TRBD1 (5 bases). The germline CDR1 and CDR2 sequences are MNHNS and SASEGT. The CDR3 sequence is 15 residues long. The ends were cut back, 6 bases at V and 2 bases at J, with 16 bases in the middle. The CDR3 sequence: CASRAGPPLNTEAFF. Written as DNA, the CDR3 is TGTGCCAGCAGAGCGGGACCTCCACTCAACACTGAAGCTTTCTTT.

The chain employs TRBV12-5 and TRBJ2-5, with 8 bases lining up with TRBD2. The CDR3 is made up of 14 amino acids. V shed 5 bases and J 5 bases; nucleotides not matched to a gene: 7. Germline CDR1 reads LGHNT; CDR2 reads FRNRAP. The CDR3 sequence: CASGRQRGWETQYF. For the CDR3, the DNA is TGTGCTAGTGGTCGACAGCGGGGGTGGGAGACCCAGTACTTC.